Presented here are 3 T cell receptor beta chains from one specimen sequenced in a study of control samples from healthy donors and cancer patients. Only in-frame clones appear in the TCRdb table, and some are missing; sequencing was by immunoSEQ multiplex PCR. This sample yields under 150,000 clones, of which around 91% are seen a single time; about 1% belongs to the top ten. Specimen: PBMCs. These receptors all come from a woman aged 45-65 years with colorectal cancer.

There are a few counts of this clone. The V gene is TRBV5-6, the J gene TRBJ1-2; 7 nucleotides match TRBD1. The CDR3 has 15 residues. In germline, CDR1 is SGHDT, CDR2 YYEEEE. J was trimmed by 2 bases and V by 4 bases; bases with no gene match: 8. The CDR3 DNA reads TGTGCCAGCAGCCAGGAGACAGGGATCAACTATGGCTACACCTTC. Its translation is CASSQETGINYGYTF.

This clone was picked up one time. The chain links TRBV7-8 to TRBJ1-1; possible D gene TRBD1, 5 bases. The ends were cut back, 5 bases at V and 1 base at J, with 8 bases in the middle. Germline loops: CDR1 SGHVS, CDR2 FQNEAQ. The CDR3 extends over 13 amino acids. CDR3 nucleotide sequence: TGTGCCAGCAGCCGAGACAGGAACACTGAAGCTTTCTTT. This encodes CASSRDRNTEAFF.

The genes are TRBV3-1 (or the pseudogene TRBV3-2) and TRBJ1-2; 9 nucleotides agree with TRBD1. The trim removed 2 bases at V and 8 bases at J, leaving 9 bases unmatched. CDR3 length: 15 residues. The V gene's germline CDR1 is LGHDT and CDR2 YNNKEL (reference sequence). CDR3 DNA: TGTGCCAGCAGCCAAAAGGGGACAGGGATAGTAGGCTACACCTTC. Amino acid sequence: CASSQKGTGIVGYTF.